The entry that follows covers one T cell receptor beta chain sequence. The data stem from a study of shared clonotypes between healthy human individuals. Across several immunoSEQ plates, the genomic DNA of each subset was split evenly. This table comes from immunoSEQ multiplex PCR, and its TCRdb copy is limited to in-frame clones, with some not included. Among more than 450,000 clones, about four fifths were seen once, and the ten largest hold about an eighth. CDR3 length: 15 residues. Germline assignment: CDR1 GTSNPN and CDR2 SVGIG (reference sequence). The J segment lost 2 bases and the V segment lost 4 bases, leaving 8 bases of the junction unmatched.

The V and J genes are TRBV30 and TRBJ2-3; 8 bases align to TRBD2. Sequenced input: PBMCs. This clonotype was obtained from a middle-aged woman in good health. Some clones in this sample may be carry-over from other donors' samples. CDR3 sequence (DNA): TGTGCCTGGAAATATACTAGCGGTCTCACAGATACGCAGTATTTT. It specifies CAWKYTSGLTDTQYF.